The source of this T cell receptor (beta chain) is a study of response to subunit inactivated influenza vaccine. This clonotype was detected many times. Its antigen remains unidentified. The CDR3 extends over 13 amino acids. The V end was cut by 2 bases, the J end by 9 bases, with 11 bases between. Germline V gives CDR1 SGHTA, CDR2 FQGNSA. The study, taken as a whole, reports: Every seasonal influenza vaccination brings in few new T cells, the authors suggested.

From the RT-PCR reads, TCRdb called clonotypes with MiXCR, one entry per CDR3 protein. The data hold around 540,000 distinct CDR3 sequences, with 12% observed a single time. The origin of this receptor is a man aged 50 or older who received an inactivated influenza vaccine. The source was PBMCs from blood, collected on the day of vaccination. The chain carries TRBV7-2 and TRBJ2-1; perhaps TRBD2 as D (5 bases). CDR3 in amino acids: CASSLLLRGEQFF. CDR3 sequence (DNA): TGTGCCAGCAGCTTATTACTACGGGGTGAGCAGTTCTTC.